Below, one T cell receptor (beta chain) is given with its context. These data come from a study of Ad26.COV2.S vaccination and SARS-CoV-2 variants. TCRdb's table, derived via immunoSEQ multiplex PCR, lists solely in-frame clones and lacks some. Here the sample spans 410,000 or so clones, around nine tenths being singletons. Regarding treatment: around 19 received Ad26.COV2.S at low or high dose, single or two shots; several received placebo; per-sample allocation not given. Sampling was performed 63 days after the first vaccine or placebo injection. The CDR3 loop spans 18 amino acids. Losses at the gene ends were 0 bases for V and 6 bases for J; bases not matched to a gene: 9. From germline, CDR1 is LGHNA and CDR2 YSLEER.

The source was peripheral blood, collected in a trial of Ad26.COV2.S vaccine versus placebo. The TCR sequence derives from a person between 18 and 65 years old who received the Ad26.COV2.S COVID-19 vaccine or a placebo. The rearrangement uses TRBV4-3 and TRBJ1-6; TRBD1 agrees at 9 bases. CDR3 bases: TGCGCCAGCAGCCAAGATCTGGTACAGGGGGCGATTAATTCACCCCTCCACTTT. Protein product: CASSQDLVQGAINSPLHF.